Below, 8 T cell receptor beta chains from the same sample are listed, as sequenced in a study of T cells after yellow fever vaccination (dated by TCRdb to the late 2010s). The method was 5' RACE. Reads for this sample came from an Illumina HiSeq 2500. The public sequencing data were trimmed at Q25 with fastp and processed into clonotypes with MiXCR by TCRdb, which kept only in-frame beta chains. Rows with one shared CDR3 protein collapse into an entry with the most common genes and DNA. The sample has 350,000 to 450,000 distinct CDR3 sequences on record, about 6.2% of them singletons. Of the sample, approximately 16% falls within the top ten clones. The intended sense of this specimen's treatment or condition label: live attenuated yellow fever vaccine strain. The source was PBMCs, collected 5 days after the yellow fever booster vaccination. The receptors derive from a man under 40 who received the YFV17D yellow fever vaccine.

This clonotype has a handful of counts. The chain joins TRBV10-3 to TRBJ2-7, with D possibly matching TRBD2 (5 bases). The V end was cut by 0 bases, the J end by 6 bases, with 12 bases between. Germline V CDR1 and CDR2: ENHRY, SYGVKD. The CDR3 is 14 residues long. CDR3 bases: TGTGCCATCAGTGAGTCCGGGCCTAGCAGCGAGCAGTACTTC. Protein: CAISESGPSSEQYF.

This clonotype was recorded many times. The gene calls are TRBV6-5 and TRBJ2-1; 11 bases match TRBD2. Per germline, CDR1 MNHEY and CDR2 SVGAGI. This CDR3 comprises 12 residues. After removal of 9 bases from V and 10 bases from J, the junction contained 5 bases not matched to a gene. The CDR3 DNA is TGTGCCAGTCTAGCGGGAGGAGGAGAGCAGTTCTTC. This encodes CASLAGGGEQFF.

This clonotype was observed a few times. V and J are TRBV7-9 and TRBJ2-7; D remains ambiguous. The germline gives CDR1 SEHNR, CDR2 FQNEAQ (reference sequence). V dropped 0 bases and J dropped 5 bases, with 14 bases sitting between them. This CDR3 region has 15 residues. CDR3 in DNA: TGTGCCAGCAGCTTAGCCCACCGTGGGCGCAACGAGCAGTACTTC. Amino acids: CASSLAHRGRNEQYF.

This clonotype was recorded many times. The chain is built from TRBV29-1 and TRBJ2-2; 10 positions agree with TRBD2. Unmatched junction bases numbered 6, after V lost 4 bases and J lost 4 bases. The CDR3 consists of 15 residues. The germline gives CDR1 SQVTM, CDR2 ANQGSEA. The CDR3 reads CSVALLAGLTGELFF. The CDR3 DNA is TGCAGCGTTGCTTTACTAGCGGGACTCACCGGGGAGCTGTTTTTT.

The sample holds a few counts of this clonotype. V is TRBV15 and J is TRBJ2-7; 9 bases agree with TRBD1. J lost 7 bases, V lost 5 bases, and 9 bases had no gene match. Germline lookup yields CDR1 LNHNV and CDR2 YYDKDF (reference sequence). This CDR3 has 14 amino acids. DNA of the CDR3: TGTGCCACCAGCGACCGGGACAGGGTCAGAGAGCAGTACTTC. Its translation is CATSDRDRVREQYF.

In its sample, this clonotype was seen a few times. V is TRBV20-1 and J is TRBJ1-5; 7 nucleotides match TRBD1. The V and J ends lost 6 bases and 0 bases, in that order; junction bases with no gene match: 17. Germline assignment: CDR1 DFQATT and CDR2 SNEGSKA (reference sequence). This CDR3 has 18 amino acids. This CDR3 reads CSAQEGTGEWGSNQPQHF. In DNA form, the CDR3 reads TGCAGTGCCCAGGAGGGCACAGGGGAATGGGGTAGCAATCAGCCCCAGCATTTT.

This clonotype showed up just a few times. This chain uses TRBV15 with TRBJ2-7; 8 bases agree with TRBD1. The CDR3 length is 15 residues. Per the germline V gene, CDR1 is LNHNV and CDR2 is YYDKDF (reference sequence). After removal of 0 bases from V and 6 bases from J, the junction contained 7 bases not matched to a gene. The CDR3 DNA reads as TGTGCCACCAGCAGAGACAGGGGGCATGGGGCCGAGCAGTACTTC. This translates into CATSRDRGHGAEQYF. Supplemented by reference TRBV15 and TRBJ2-7, the full variable domain reads DAMVIQNPRYQVTQFGKPVTLSCSQTLNHNVMYWYQQKSSQAPKLLFHYYDKDFNNEADTPDNFQSRRPNTSFCFLDIRSPGLGDTAMYLCATSRDRGHGAEQYFGPGTRLTVT.

This clonotype occurred a few times. V usage is TRBV12-3 or TRBV12-4 and J usage is TRBJ2-3, with 8 bases aligning to TRBD2. Trimming took 3 bases from V and 0 from J; bases not matched to a gene: 2. This CDR3 is 15 amino acids long. The CDR3 sequence: CASSFVAGSTDTQYF. CDR3 DNA: TGTGCCAGCAGTTTTGTAGCGGGAAGCACAGATACGCAGTATTTT.